This T cell receptor (beta chain) was captured in a study of blood T cell repertoires in COVID-19 (dated by TCRdb to 2020 to 2021). For the study in its entirety: Samples covering the acute and convalescent phases of COVID-19 were provided by collaborators in the United States, Italy and Spain. The material from the prospective study consisted of cDNA or gDNA derived from T cells, B-cell-depleted T cells, or PBMCs. Subjects who had been exposed to COVID-19, were actively infected with it, or had recovered from it provided the deeply sampled blood TCRbeta repertoires that made up the dataset. The repertoires were made available in a free public database intended to serve as a resource for research on the immune response to SARS-CoV-2. The samples were drawn from two sources: the first 160 participants of the ongoing ImmuneRACE study, and 1,000 to 1,500 subjects contributed by 6 global collaborators. Sample metadata almost always included a de-identified subject ID, COVID-19 status, age in years and sex. Where available, HLA class I and class II types were taken from metadata supplied by the sample provider and were not determined by assay-based typing. On the study overall, not on this receptor specifically: Clinical and demographic metadata were provided uncurated, with the amount varying by source and participant.

The cysteine opens and the phenylalanine closes a CDR3 of 14 amino acids. Only CDR3 DNA is held: 42 bases, read in frame from base 1. Trimming takes 2 bases off V and 14 bases off J; junction bases not matched to a gene: 13. Reading the germline V gene (reference sequence) gives CDR1 SGHNT and CDR2 YYREEE. In the prospective study, participants were roughly 18 to 100 years old, resided in approximately 25 geographic areas of the United States, and were enrolled through a virtual design. To assign participants to cohorts, the prospective study relied on clinical history that participants themselves reported in a screening survey and a study questionnaire. For ImmuneRACE Cohort 3, a participant was defined as recovered based on two consecutive negative NP/OP PCR tests, clearance by a healthcare professional, or resolution of symptoms. Mobile phlebotomists in the prospective study collected whole blood, serum and a nasopharyngeal or oropharyngeal swab from every participant. Additional blood draws and questionnaires over an approximately two-month period could optionally be provided by prospective study participants. Prospective study blood samples were shipped either frozen or at room temperature before DNA extraction.

This clone showed up just a few times. It lacks a known antigen. No base quality information exists; no much larger clone differs at one position. The immunoSEQ Assay, a bias-controlled multiplex PCR, was used to amplify TCRbeta CDR3 regions from genomic DNA. In the source study's methods: The number of nucleated cells in each sample was estimated from the amplification of reference gene primers within the assay. To quantify the absolute abundance of each unique TCRbeta CDR3 rearrangement, sequence reads were collapsed and filtered. For each sample, productive Simpson clonality was calculated as the square root of Simpson's diversity index across productive rearrangements. Imported from immuneACCESS, the table was reduced by TCRdb to in-frame sequences with V and J called. These copies leave out some clones; in studies compared against another copy, an unresolved V gene accounts for under half, and the cause of the remainder is not known. V and J calls and clone size are as listed in that table; D and trimming were resolved from the DNA. Present in this sample are hundreds of thousands of clones, 88% of which were seen just once. The leading ten clones occupy 1% of the sample.

The chain joins TRBV5-4 to TRBJ2-1, with 7 central nucleotides matching TRBD1. The origin of this receptor is a woman in her thirties who had recovered from COVID-19. Sequences were obtained from PBMCs or T cells enriched from blood (not recorded which). This receptor carries the CDR3 CASSLRDRPPSEFF. The nucleotides are TGTGCCAGCAGCTTAAGGGACAGACCTCCAAGCGAGTTCTTC.